The clone carrying this TCR beta chain was seen at least ten times. Amplification targeted TCR beta CDR3 regions from RNA transcripts. Initially, a first-round RT-PCR of the TCR CDR3 employed the HTBI primer set. TCRdb used MiXCR to reprocess the multiplex PCR reads, holding one entry per CDR3 protein. The table lists 640,000 or so distinct CDR3 sequences, roughly 14% of them singletons, with 4% to 5.5% in the top ten. The data derive from a study of T cells in Graves' hyperthyroidism and ophthalmopathy. This clonotype originated in a woman aged 40-49 years with Graves' ophthalmopathy. Sequenced sample: blood.

CDR3 sequence: CASSSDSLGEQYF. The CDR3 DNA follows: TGTGCCAGCAGCTCGGACAGCCTAGGGGAGCAGTACTTC. J is TRBJ2-7 and V is TRBV7-3, with D tentatively TRBD1 (6 bases). The germline V gene has CDR1 SGHTA and CDR2 FQGTGA. This CDR3 has 13 residues. V was cut by 4 bases and J by 7 bases, with 14 bases left in between.